The clone carrying this T cell receptor beta chain occurred many times. Its specificity is not known. The data are from a study of spatial heterogeneity in lung cancer. Overall study: A consistent excess of beta-chain over alpha-chain sequences was detected. Study-level results: Ubiquitous expanded tumor TCRs were seen in blood more at resection than at follow-up.

In TCRdb, the 5' RACE reads were re-called with MiXCR into one record per CDR3 protein. The table records some 100,000 distinct CDR3 sequences, approximately 12% of them present only once. The time point here: sample taken at primary tumor resection. Whole RNA from tumor, nontumor lung or frozen PBMC was sequenced unsorted. Untreated early-stage non-small cell lung cancer patients, fewer than 85 in total, were the donors. This CDR3 spans 12 amino acids. The TCR was taken from a male donor with early-stage non-small cell lung cancer. The chain combines TRBV21-1 with TRBJ2-7. TRBV21-1 is listed as a pseudogene. The sequencing here drew on PBMCs, taken at surgery. The CDR3 loop reads CASSNDTYEQYF. CDR3 in DNA: TGTGCCAGCAGCAACGATACCTACGAGCAGTACTTC.